This entry lists 2 T cell receptor beta chains sequenced from one sample in a study of breast tumors, draining lymph nodes, adjacent tissues. Via MiXCR, TCRdb re-called the multiplex PCR reads, giving one row per CDR3 protein. The profile covers about 47,000 distinct CDR3 sequences, with 20% to 25% appearing a single time and roughly 8% taken by the ten largest. The specimen sequenced was breast tumor tissue. The receptors stem from a female donor with breast cancer. Some clones in this sample may be carry-over from other donors' samples.

The chain recombines TRBV6-4 with TRBJ2-3, with 11 positions matching TRBD2. Losses at the gene ends were 0 bases for V and 1 base for J; bases not matched to a gene: 0. The germline CDR1 and CDR2 sequences are MRHNA and SNTAGT. The CDR3 is 16 amino acids. This chain's CDR3 is CASSDSTSGGTDTQYF. CDR3 DNA: TGTGCCAGCAGTGACTCGACTAGCGGGGGCACAGATACGCAGTATTTT.

About this clonotype: No DNA is shown, since the ends of the CDR3 on it are uncertain; the CDR3 is the one TCRdb lists. The rearrangement joins TRBV9 to TRBJ1-3; the table's TRBD1 call for D was not verified on the DNA. The CDR3 is made up of 15 amino acids, end residues included. CDR1 is SGDLS, CDR2 YYNGEE, per germline. The CDR3 spells CASSARVGRGNTICF.